Shown below are 25 T cell receptor beta chains from a single sample sequenced in a study of control samples from healthy donors and cancer patients. Profiled with immunoSEQ multiplex PCR; TCRdb holds only in-frame clones, not every one. Of approximately 120,000 clones in the sample, roughly 84% were seen once. The source material was blood. These receptor sequences come from a man in his forties or fifties in good health.

This clone was seen more than once but under ten times. This chain joins TRBV25-1 and TRBJ2-7, with 10 nucleotides matching TRBD1. Germline V gene sequence: CDR1 MGHDK, CDR2 SYGVNS. The junction had 6 bases not matched to a gene; V was cut back by 4 bases and J by 3 bases. CDR3 length: 15 amino acids. CDR3 in DNA: TGTGCCAGCAGTGGCGACCGGGACAGGGGCTACGAGCAGTACTTC. Translation gives CASSGDRDRGYEQYF.

The gene calls are TRBV27 and TRBJ1-2; no firm D call. Germline V gene sequence: CDR1 MNHEY, CDR2 SMNVEV (reference sequence). The V gene lost 2 bases and the J gene lost 4 bases, with 17 bases spanning the gap. CDR3 length: 16 amino acids. The CDR3 loop is CASSLDGRSRFYGYTF. The CDR3 DNA reads as TGTGCCAGCAGTTTAGATGGGAGGAGTCGGTTCTATGGCTACACCTTC.

V usage is TRBV10-1 and J usage is TRBJ1-4, with D perhaps TRBD1 (6 bases). The germline V and J ends were trimmed by 6 bases and 7 bases, with 18 bases remaining between them. The CDR3 is 15 amino acids. Germline lookup yields CDR1 WNHNN and CDR2 SYGVQD (reference sequence). The CDR3 sequence is CASRYNRAVGEKLFF. In nucleotides, the CDR3 is TGCGCCAGCAGGTATAACAGGGCCGTTGGTGAAAAACTGTTTTTT.

CDR3 loop: CASSSRDLNTEAFF. The CDR3 DNA follows: TGTGCCAGCTCATCCCGGGACTTGAACACTGAAGCTTTCTTT. The V gene is TRBV18, the J gene TRBJ1-1; possible D gene TRBD1, 5 bases. Between the trimmed V and J ends, which lost 5 bases and 0 bases, there was a span of 10 bases. Germline V gene lookup returns CDR1 KGHSH and CDR2 LQKENI. This CDR3 contains 14 residues.

This clone was recorded only once. This chain connects TRBV2 to TRBJ1-5, with D perhaps matching TRBD1 (5 bases). The CDR3 has 20 amino acids. V was trimmed by 2 bases and J by 0 bases, leaving 23 bases between them. Germline-derived CDR1 and CDR2 are SNHLY and FYNNEI. The CDR3 DNA is TGTGCCAGCAGTGAAAGGGGTTCCATCACATCATATGTTAGCAATCAGCCCCAGCATTTT. It yields the protein CASSERGSITSYVSNQPQHF.

In its sample, this clone was seen once. This chain joins TRBV29-1 and TRBJ2-3; the D gene is possibly TRBD1 (6 bases). The CDR3 loop spans 13 amino acids. Trimming took 5 bases from V and 3 from J, leaving 12 bases between them. Germline V gene lookup returns CDR1 SQVTM and CDR2 ANQGSEA. The chain's CDR3 is CSVRTGFTDTQYF. The CDR3 nucleotides are TGCAGCGTTAGAACAGGGTTTACAGATACGCAGTATTTT.

V gene TRBV7-2 combines with J gene TRBJ1-2, with D possibly being TRBD1 (5 bases). The germline V gene encodes CDR1 SGHTA and CDR2 FQGNSA. The V end was cut by 2 bases, the J end by 8 bases, with 12 bases between. This CDR3 comprises 13 residues. The CDR3 bases are TGTGCCAGCAGCTTAAGTCAAGGGGCGGGCTACACCTTC. Translated: CASSLSQGAGYTF.

The V call is TRBV5-1, the J call TRBJ1-4, with unresolved D. In germline, CDR1 is SGHRS, CDR2 YFSETQ. V was pared by 1 base and J by 4 bases, with 8 bases between. This CDR3 spans 14 amino acids. The CDR3 DNA sequence: TGCGCCAGCAGCTTGAGCCCGATTAATGAAAAACTGTTTTTT. This sequence encodes CASSLSPINEKLFF.

The rearrangement uses TRBV2 and TRBJ1-5, with D unclear. V lost 2 bases to trimming and J lost 6 bases, with 11 bases between them. Germline V lookup: CDR1 SNHLY, CDR2 FYNNEI. The length of the CDR3 is 14 residues. The CDR3 DNA reads as TGTGCCAGCAGTGAACTCCTGGATGGTCAGCCCCAGCATTTT. This translates into CASSELLDGQPQHF.

V gene TRBV6-6 combines with J gene TRBJ1-1; no clear D. Germline V gives CDR1 MNHNY, CDR2 SVGAGI (reference sequence). The CDR3 totals 14 residues. Trimming took off 11 bases at V and 0 bases at J, with 16 bases between the two ends. The CDR3 nucleotides are TGTGCCGCGACCAGCAGGCTCATGAACACTGAAGCTTTCTTT. Encoded protein: CAATSRLMNTEAFF.

The chain employs TRBV6-1 and TRBJ1-6; the D is unclear. V was shortened by 0 bases and J by 10 bases, with 7 bases between the two germline ends. Germline V CDR1 and CDR2: MNHNS, SASEGT. The CDR3 runs 13 residues. This CDR3 is CASSEAQESPLHF. The CDR3 bases are TGTGCCAGCAGTGAAGCCCAGGAATCACCCCTCCACTTT.

The rearrangement links TRBV21-1 to TRBJ1-1. TRBV21-1 is shown as a pseudogene. The CDR3 runs to 14 residues. The chain's CDR3 is CASSKAGVNTEAFF. The CDR3 DNA reads TGTGCCAGCAGCAAAGCGGGGGTGAACACTGAAGCTTTCTTT.

This chain links TRBV30 with TRBJ2-7; D is tentatively TRBD1 or TRBD2 (6 bases each). The CDR3 consists of 15 residues. Germline lookup yields CDR1 GTSNPN and CDR2 SVGIG (reference sequence). V was shortened by 2 bases and J by 6 bases, with 20 bases between the two germline ends. The CDR3 DNA reads as TGTGCCTGGAGTAACGTGTTGGGGGGCTGGGTCGAGCAGTACTTC. Translated: CAWSNVLGGWVEQYF.

The chain links TRBV29-1 to TRBJ2-6; 11 nucleotides agree with TRBD2. This CDR3 is built from 16 residues. The junction had 3 bases not matched to a gene; V was cut back by 5 bases and J by 0 bases. Germline CDR1 SQVTM, CDR2 ANQGSEA. This chain's CDR3 is CSVSTSGISGANVLTF. CDR3 coding DNA: TGCAGCGTTTCGACTAGCGGGATCTCTGGGGCCAACGTCCTGACTTTC.

The gene calls are TRBV7-3 and TRBJ1-6; a possible D gene is TRBD1 (6 bases). Per the germline V gene, CDR1 is SGHTA and CDR2 is FQGTGA. V was clipped by 4 bases and J by 8 bases, with 12 bases between them. The CDR3 length is 14 residues. The CDR3 sequence: CASSSTGGDSPLHF. CDR3 DNA sequence: TGTGCCAGCAGCTCGACAGGTGGGGATTCACCCCTCCACTTT. Using reference TRBV7-3 and TRBJ1-6 for the parts outside the CDR3, the full variable domain is GAGVSQTPSNKVTEKGKYVELRCDPISGHTALYWYRQSLGQGPEFLIYFQGTGAADDSGLPNDRFFAVRPEGSVSTLKIQRTERGDSAVYLCASSSTGGDSPLHFGNGTRLTVT.

This chain joins TRBV5-1 and TRBJ2-5; 7 nucleotides align to TRBD1. CDR1 is SGHRS, CDR2 YFSETQ, per germline. V dropped 2 bases and J dropped 4; count of bases not matched to a gene: 11. This CDR3 contains 16 residues. This CDR3 is CASSLQTGPPPETQYF. The CDR3 DNA is TGCGCCAGCAGCTTACAGACAGGGCCGCCCCCAGAGACCCAGTACTTC.

CDR3 residues: CATSDSDRANYGYTF. In DNA form, the CDR3 reads TGTGCCACCAGTGATTCCGACAGGGCTAACTATGGCTACACCTTC. The gene calls are TRBV24-1 and TRBJ1-2, with 7 positions matching TRBD1. Germline lookup yields CDR1 KGHDR and CDR2 SFDVKD. CDR3 length: 15 residues. J gave up 0 bases and V 2 bases, and 2 bases lay outside the gene matches.

The rearrangement links TRBV7-2 to TRBJ1-6, with D unresolved. Trimming left V 5 bases short and J 10 bases short, with 12 bases between. The CDR3 extends over 13 amino acids. Per germline, CDR1 SGHTA and CDR2 FQGNSA. CDR3 protein: CASSPETWSPLHF. The CDR3 DNA follows: TGTGCCAGCAGCCCAGAAACGTGGTCACCCCTCCACTTT.

The CDR3 reads CASSLKGGNTIYF. CDR3 in DNA: TGTGCCAGCAGCTTAAAGGGAGGAAACACCATATATTTT. The genes are TRBV3-1 (or the pseudogene TRBV3-2) and TRBJ1-3; D is unclear. The V and J ends lost 5 bases and 4 bases respectively, with 9 bases between them. The CDR3 totals 13 residues. Germline V gene lookup returns CDR1 LGHDT and CDR2 YNNKEL (reference sequence).

V and J are TRBV11-3 and TRBJ1-1, with D possibly matching TRBD1 (5 bases). The CDR3 has 15 residues. The germline V gene encodes CDR1 SGHNT and CDR2 YENEEA. V was cut by 5 bases and J by 5 bases, with 18 bases left in between. The CDR3 loop reads CASSPRRAGVTEAFF. The CDR3 coding sequence is TGTGCCAGCAGCCCCCGCAGGGCGGGGGTAACTGAAGCTTTCTTT.

This rearrangement joins TRBV5-1 to TRBJ1-3; D perhaps matches TRBD1 (5 bases). Trimming removed 2 bases from V and 1 base from J, with 7 bases in between. The germline gives CDR1 SGHRS, CDR2 YFSETQ. CDR3 length: 14 residues. CDR3 in amino acids: CASSFRESGNTIYF. The DNA of the CDR3 is TGCGCCAGCAGCTTCAGGGAATCTGGAAACACCATATATTTT.

This clone has just a few counts. The J gene is TRBJ1-1, the V gene TRBV2, with D perhaps matching TRBD1 (6 bases). CDR3 length: 14 residues. V was cut by 2 bases and J by 4 bases, with 11 bases left in between. CDR1 is SNHLY, CDR2 FYNNEI, per germline. The CDR3, as DNA: TGTGCCAGCAGTGAAAAAGGGGGGCGCACTGAAGCTTTCTTT. Translating gives CASSEKGGRTEAFF.

The genes are TRBV5-5 and TRBJ1-4; D is uncertain. The CDR3 runs 15 residues. With 1 base removed from V and 5 bases from J, the gap between germline ends came to 12 bases. CDR1 is SGHKS and CDR2 is YYEKEE in the germline V gene (reference sequence). The CDR3 nucleotides read TGTGCCAGCAGCTTGAGGCTGGGAAGCAATGAAAAACTGTTTTTT. This codes for CASSLRLGSNEKLFF.

The V and J genes are TRBV7-2 and TRBJ2-3; 7 bases are shared with TRBD1. The J segment lost 5 bases and the V segment lost 8 bases, leaving 10 bases of the junction unmatched. The CDR3 spans 14 residues. Germline loops: CDR1 SGHTA, CDR2 FQGNSA. CDR3 amino acids: CASDRDSSRDTQYF. DNA for the CDR3: TGTGCCAGCGATAGGGACAGTTCAAGAGATACGCAGTATTTT.

The sample holds a few counts of this clone. The V gene is TRBV6-5, the J gene TRBJ2-6; D is possibly TRBD1 (6 bases). Germline values: CDR1 MNHEY, CDR2 SVGAGI. V dropped 4 bases and J dropped 2 bases, with 12 bases sitting between them. The CDR3 contains 16 residues. CDR3 sequence (DNA): TGTGCCAGCAGTTTCACAGGGAAAACTGGGGCCAACGTCCTGACTTTC. This sequence encodes CASSFTGKTGANVLTF.